Following are 7 T cell receptor beta chains from one sample sequenced in a study of blood T cells in healthy people across ages. Primed by a sample-barcoded 5' primer and a J-beta primer mix, a second PCR proceeded for 7 to 11 cycles. A single record per CDR3 protein comes from TCRdb applying MiXCR to the 5' RACE reads. The repertoire holds 600,000 or so distinct CDR3 sequences, with less than 35% as singletons. Material for sequencing was blood. Receptor source: a woman aged 80 or older in good health.

Concerning this clonotype: One base away lies a much larger clone, so this may be a sequencing read error. The chain links TRBV4-3 to TRBJ2-7; unclear D gene. In germline, CDR1 is LGHNA, CDR2 YSLEER. V lost 4 bases to trimming and J lost 7 bases, with 20 bases between them. This CDR3 has 15 amino acids. This chain's CDR3 is CASSPSSFSYNEQYF. The CDR3 DNA sequence: TGCGCCAGCAGCCCGTCTTCCTTCTCCTACAATGAGCAGTACTTC.

The rearrangement joins TRBV2 to TRBJ2-1; 8 nucleotides match TRBD2. TRBJ2-7 matches the DNA end more closely, so the J call is doubtful. The CDR3 is 17 amino acids. Germline-derived CDR1 and CDR2 are SNHLY and FYNNEI. In DNA, the CDR3 is TGTGCCAGCAGTGAAGGGATCGGACTAGCCTCCTACAATGAGCAGTACTTC. Protein sequence: CASSEGIGLASYNEQYF.

This clonotype was detected many times. Since a much larger clone is just one base distant, this may be a read error. The genes are TRBV29-1 and TRBJ2-5, with 8 nucleotides matching TRBD1. CDR1 SQVTM and CDR2 ANQGSEA come from the germline V gene. V trimming: 6 bases; J trimming: 5 bases; junction bases outside the gene matches: 11. The CDR3 covers 14 residues. The CDR3 loop reads CSVDRRGLGETQYF. The CDR3 DNA reads TGCAGCGTCGACCGCAGGGGGCTCGGGGAGACCCAGTACTTC.

The CDR3 sequence: CASSAQRETQYF. The CDR3 DNA sequence: TGTGCCAGTAGTGCACAGCGGGAGACCCAGTACTTC. The chain is built from TRBV19 and TRBJ2-5, with a tentative D call TRBD2 (5 bases). Trimming removed 5 bases from V and 5 bases from J, with 9 bases in between. Germline assignment: CDR1 LNHDA and CDR2 SQIVND (reference sequence). This CDR3 is 12 amino acids long.

Comments on this clonotype: This may come from a read error, since a much larger clone is one base off. J is TRBJ2-2 and V is TRBV28, with D maybe TRBD2 (6 bases). The V gene's germline CDR1 is MDHEN and CDR2 SYDVKM. With 5 bases removed from V and 4 bases from J, the gap between germline ends came to 20 bases. This CDR3 spans 17 amino acids. CDR3 region: CASSVGDRAAGTGELFF. CDR3 coding DNA: TGTGCCAGCAGTGTGGGGGATAGGGCAGCGGGCACCGGGGAGCTGTTTTTT. Full variable domain (remainder filled in from reference TRBV28 and TRBJ2-2): DVKVTQSSRYLVKRTGEKVFLECVQDMDHENMFWYRQDPGLGLRLIYFSYDVKMKEKGDIPEGYSVSREKKERFSLILESASTNQTSMYLCASSVGDRAAGTGELFFGEGSRLTVL.

This clonotype was recorded at least ten times. J is TRBJ2-5 and V is TRBV20-1; a possible D gene is TRBD2 (5 bases). With 6 bases removed from V and 5 bases from J, the gap between germline ends came to 16 bases. The CDR3 consists of 13 residues. Germline V gene data show CDR1 as DFQATT and CDR2 as SNEGSKA (reference sequence). The CDR3 here is CSASTGPGETQYF. The CDR3 DNA follows: TGCAGTGCCTCGACGGGTCCGGGGGAGACCCAGTACTTC.

This clonotype was detected many times. The V and J genes are TRBV5-1 and TRBJ2-1; D is undetermined. CDR1 SGHRS and CDR2 YFSETQ come from the germline V gene. Trimming pared 2 bases from V and 10 bases from J, leaving 16 bases between. The CDR3 consists of 14 residues. In nucleotides, the CDR3 is TGCGCCAGCAGCTTTGAGGCACCTGCCTCGGAGCAGTTCTTC. Protein product: CASSFEAPASEQFF.